This T cell receptor beta chain was identified in a study of shared clonotypes between healthy human individuals. Findings and caveats of the study: It was anticipated that sequencing depth would influence how many clonotypes donors shared.

In germline, CDR1 is SGHNT, CDR2 YENEEA. V was shortened by 1 base and J by 7 bases, with 16 bases between the two germline ends. This CDR3 spans 15 amino acids. Researchers divided each subset's genomic DNA evenly across several immunoSEQ plates. Clones were sequenced by immunoSEQ multiplex PCR, and TCRdb holds only the in-frame ones, with some missing. This sample carries some 2 million clones, approximately 95% of them seen once, and the ten largest clones take 0.85% to 1.3%. A word on this clone: Its antigen is not known.

The naive CD8 subset, CD45RO-negative cells positively selected for CCR7, excluded terminally differentiated effector memory CD45RA+ cells. Source material: naive CD8+ T cells sorted from blood. The gene calls are TRBV11-3 and TRBJ1-2; D remains unclear. This receptor was obtained from a man aged 18 to 30 in good health. The CDR3 sequence: CASSLGPDAASGYTF. DNA of the CDR3: TGTGCCAGCAGCTTAGGGCCGGACGCAGCAAGTGGCTACACCTTC.